This TCR beta chain was sequenced in a study of cytomegalovirus exposure and HLA in healthy donors (dated by TCRdb to about 2017). For the study in its entirety: The 666 repertoires of the first cohort and the 120 validation repertoires were produced on the same platform, according to a later analysis. To predict cytomegalovirus infection status, the study combined high-throughput TCR immunosequencing, statistical association of individual TCRs with disease status, and machine learning. In addition to the first cohort of 666 subjects, a separate validation cohort of 100 to 150 different subjects was used. The study aimed to test whether cataloging public T cell receptors could reveal signatures of past pathogen exposure.

On the study overall, not on this receptor specifically: Three of the identified cytomegalovirus-associated TCR beta chains were confirmed in vitro to be specific for cytomegalovirus antigens. The study gave a list of some 150 TCR beta chains associated with cytomegalovirus. The validation cohort had no HLA typing available for a later analysis, so co-occurrence within that cohort was assessed over all 110 or so repertoires. The authors suggested that the approach could potentially be extended to other disease states and immunological phenotypes. The classifier was reported to diagnose cytomegalovirus status with high specificity and sensitivity in both the original cohort and the validation cohort. Most TCR sequences were observed very rarely across donors, whereas some public TCRs were present in many individuals. A later analysis found that TCRs clustered in the first cohort also tended to co-occur in the 95 to 150 validation repertoires, with about 94% of cluster scores above 0.

Comment on this clone: Its antigen remains undetermined. No qualities accompany the bases; no much larger clone lies one base away.

The donors belonged to the validation cohort of roughly 120 subjects, which was separate from the approximately 700-subject first cohort. Libraries came from the immunoSEQ multiplex PCR assay. As for the original processing: A statistical classification framework was developed to diagnose cytomegalovirus status using the catalog of TCR beta chain sequences. What TCRdb holds here is the immuneACCESS table cut down to in-frame rearrangements. Part of the clones is not present; checked against another copy, under half of the missing clones reflect an unresolved V gene, and the others are unexplained. The V and J calls and the clone size are those of that table, but D and trimming were determined from the DNA. The sample table records 140,000 to 150,000 clones; about nine tenths of these occur just once. About 0.7% of the sample is taken by the ten largest. From the cysteine through the phenylalanine, the CDR3 covers 15 amino acids. The kept DNA is CDR3 alone, 45 bases in frame from the first base. CDR1 and CDR2, per the germline V gene, are SGHTA and FQGTGA. Clipping removes 2 bases from V and 2 bases from J, with 5 as the unmatched junction base count.

The sequence was collected from a man between 18 and 35 years old in good health and CMV-seronegative. The V gene is TRBV7-3 and the J gene is TRBJ2-5; 7 bases in the junction line up with TRBD2. Sequences were obtained from PBMCs. The CDR3 sequence is CASSLGRTSQETQYF. The sequenced DNA is TGTGCCAGCAGCTTAGGGAGGACTAGTCAAGAGACCCAGTACTTC.